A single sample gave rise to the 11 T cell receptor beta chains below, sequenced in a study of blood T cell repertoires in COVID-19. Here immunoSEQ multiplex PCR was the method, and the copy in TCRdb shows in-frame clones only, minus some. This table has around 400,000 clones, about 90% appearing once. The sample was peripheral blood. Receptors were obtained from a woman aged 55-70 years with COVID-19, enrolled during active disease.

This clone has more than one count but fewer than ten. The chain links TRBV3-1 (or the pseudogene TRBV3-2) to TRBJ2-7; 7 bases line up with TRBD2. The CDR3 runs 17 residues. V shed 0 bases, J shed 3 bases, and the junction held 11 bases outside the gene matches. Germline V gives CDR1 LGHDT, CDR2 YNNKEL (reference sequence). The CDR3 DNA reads TGTGCCAGCAGCCAAGATCCCTTGGGAGGGGCCAGCTACGAGCAGTACTTC. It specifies CASSQDPLGGASYEQYF.

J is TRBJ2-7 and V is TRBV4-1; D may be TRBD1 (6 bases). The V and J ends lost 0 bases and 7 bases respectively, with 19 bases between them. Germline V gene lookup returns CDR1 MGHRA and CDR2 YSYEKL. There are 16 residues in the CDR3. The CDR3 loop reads CASSQDVETGPKEQYF. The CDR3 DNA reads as TGCGCCAGCAGCCAAGATGTGGAGACAGGCCCAAAGGAGCAGTACTTC.

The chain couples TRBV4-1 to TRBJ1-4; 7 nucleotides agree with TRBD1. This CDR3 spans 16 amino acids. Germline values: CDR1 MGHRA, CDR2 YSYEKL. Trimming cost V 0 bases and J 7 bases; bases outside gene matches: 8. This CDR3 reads CASSQEQGRITEKLFF. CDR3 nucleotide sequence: TGCGCCAGCAGCCAAGAACAGGGGAGGATTACTGAAAAACTGTTTTTT.

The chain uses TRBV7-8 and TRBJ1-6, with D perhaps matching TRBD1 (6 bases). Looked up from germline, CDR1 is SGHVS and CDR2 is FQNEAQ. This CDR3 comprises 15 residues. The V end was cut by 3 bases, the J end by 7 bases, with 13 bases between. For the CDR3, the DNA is TGTGCCAGCAGCTTTTTAGGGGGGGCCAATTCACCCCTCCACTTT. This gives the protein CASSFLGGANSPLHF. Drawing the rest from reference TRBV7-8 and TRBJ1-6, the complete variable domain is GAGVSQSPRYKVAKRGQDVALRCDPISGHVSLFWYQQALGQGPEFLTYFQNEAQLDKSGLPSDRFFAERPEGSVSTLKIQRTQQEDSAVYLCASSFLGGANSPLHFGNGTRLTVT.

The CDR3 loop reads CASSSGLAGARLQETQYF. The CDR3 DNA is TGTGCCAGCAGCTCCGGACTAGCGGGGGCCAGACTCCAGGAGACCCAGTACTTC. The J gene is TRBJ2-5, the V gene TRBV7-6, with 13 bases lining up with TRBD2. There are 18 residues in the CDR3. Trimming took 4 bases from V and 5 from J; bases not matched to a gene: 13. Germline lookup yields CDR1 SGHVS and CDR2 FNYEAQ. Filled out from reference TRBV7-6 and TRBJ2-5, the complete variable domain reads GAGVSQSPRYKVTKRGQDVALRCDPISGHVSLYWYRQALGQGPEFLTYFNYEAQQDKSGLPNDRFSAERPEGSISTLTIQRTEQRDSAMYRCASSSGLAGARLQETQYFGPGTRLLVL.

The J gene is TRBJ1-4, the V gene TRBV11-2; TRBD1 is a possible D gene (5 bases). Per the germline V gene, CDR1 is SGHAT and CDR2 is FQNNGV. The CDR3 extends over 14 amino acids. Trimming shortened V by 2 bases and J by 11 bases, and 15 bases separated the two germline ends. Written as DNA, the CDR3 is TGTGCCAGCAGCTTATCTAGGGAGGGGACTAAACTGTTTTTT. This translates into CASSLSREGTKLFF.

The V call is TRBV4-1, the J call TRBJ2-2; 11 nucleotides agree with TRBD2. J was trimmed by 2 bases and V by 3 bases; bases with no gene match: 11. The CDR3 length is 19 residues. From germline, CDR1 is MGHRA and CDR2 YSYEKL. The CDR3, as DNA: TGCGCCAGCAGCCAGATGGAGAGACTAGCGGGGTCAAACACCGGGGAGCTGTTTTTT. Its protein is CASSQMERLAGSNTGELFF.

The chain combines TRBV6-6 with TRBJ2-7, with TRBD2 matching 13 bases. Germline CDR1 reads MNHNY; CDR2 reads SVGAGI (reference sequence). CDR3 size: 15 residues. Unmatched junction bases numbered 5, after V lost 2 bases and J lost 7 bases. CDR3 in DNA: TGTGCCAGCAGTTACCTTGGACTAGCGGGGGATGAGCAGTACTTC. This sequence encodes CASSYLGLAGDEQYF.

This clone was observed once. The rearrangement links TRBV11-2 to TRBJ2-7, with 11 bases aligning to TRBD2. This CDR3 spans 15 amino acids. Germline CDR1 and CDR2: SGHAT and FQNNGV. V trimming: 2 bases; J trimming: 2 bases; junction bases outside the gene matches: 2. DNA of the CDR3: TGTGCCAGCAGCTTAACTAGCGGGGGAGCCTACGAGCAGTACTTC. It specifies CASSLTSGGAYEQYF.

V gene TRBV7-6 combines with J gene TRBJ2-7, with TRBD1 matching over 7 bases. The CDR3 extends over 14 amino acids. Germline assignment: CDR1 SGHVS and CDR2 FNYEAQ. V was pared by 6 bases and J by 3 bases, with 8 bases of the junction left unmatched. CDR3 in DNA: TGTGCCAGCAGTCCTCGACAGGGAAACTACGAGCAGTACTTC. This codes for CASSPRQGNYEQYF.

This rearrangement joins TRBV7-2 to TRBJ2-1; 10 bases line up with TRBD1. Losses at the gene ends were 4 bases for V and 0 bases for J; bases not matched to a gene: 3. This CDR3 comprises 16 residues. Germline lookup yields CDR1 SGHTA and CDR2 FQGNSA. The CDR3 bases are TGTGCCAGCAGCTCCAGGACAGGGGGCTCCTACAATGAGCAGTTCTTC. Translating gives CASSSRTGGSYNEQFF.